This TCR beta chain was recorded in a study of response to subunit inactivated influenza vaccine. Regarding the study as a whole: The authors suggested that every seasonal influenza vaccination recruits few new T cells.

About this clonotype itself: Its target is not known.

One entry per CDR3 protein results from TCRdb running MiXCR on the RT-PCR reads. The sample has 500,000 to 600,000 distinct CDR3 sequences; 15% to 20% are singletons. This CDR3 is 17 amino acids long. V was clipped by 2 bases and J by 8 bases; unmatched bases: 8. This clonotype originated in a man aged 45 to 75 who received an inactivated influenza vaccine. The chain employs TRBV12-3 or TRBV12-4 and TRBJ2-1; 14 bases line up with TRBD2. The sequencing used CD4+ T cells sorted from PBMCs, collected less than 25 months after vaccination. The CDR3 here is CASSLWGTSGGRDEQFF. The CDR3 DNA reads TGTGCCAGCAGTTTATGGGGGACTAGCGGGGGTAGGGATGAGCAGTTCTTC.